This TCR beta chain was sequenced for a study of shared clonotypes between healthy human individuals. Study at large: The donor group consisted of two women and a few men, aged 18 to 49. Broader study findings: It was anticipated that sequencing depth would influence how many clonotypes donors shared.

Unsorted PBMC contributed approximately 0.3 ug DNA, around 30,000 T cell genomes, to each replicate PCR. Data came from immunoSEQ multiplex PCR; TCRdb stores just in-frame clones and leaves some out. The sample has about 470,000 clones, 79% seen once. The CDR3 extends over 15 amino acids. Trimming removed 5 bases from V and 4 bases from J; junction bases left unmatched: 6. Per germline, CDR1 MGHDK and CDR2 SYGVNS. On this clone itself: No antigen is known for it.

The sequenced sample consisted of PBMCs. This chain links TRBV25-1 with TRBJ2-3, with TRBD2 matching 10 bases. The TCR sequence derives from a woman between 40 and 50 years old in good health. Some clones in this sample may be carry-over from other donors' samples. The CDR3 sequence is CASSRTSGGPDTQYF. In nucleotides, the CDR3 is TGTGCCAGCAGTAGGACTAGCGGAGGCCCAGATACGCAGTATTTT.